This T cell receptor (beta chain) was obtained from a study of CD4 and CD8 cells across lung adenocarcinoma regions. Donors had localized lung adenocarcinoma, a non-small cell lung cancer. Via MiXCR, TCRdb re-called the PCR reads, giving one row per CDR3 protein. The sample holds under 3,500 distinct CDR3 sequences, over 50% seen once. V was pared by 7 bases and J by 0 bases, with 4 bases of the junction left unmatched. CDR1 and CDR2 (germline): MNHNS, SASEGT. CDR3 length: 16 residues. The sample taken for sequencing was CD4+ T cells from the center of a lung tumor. The sequence was collected from a female donor with lung adenocarcinoma. The CD4 and CD8 labels of this study may be unreliable. This sequence joins TRBV6-1 and TRBJ2-2; TRBD2 agrees at 11 bases. The CDR3 reads CASKQGLAANTGELFF. The DNA of the CDR3 is TGTGCCAGCAAGCAGGGACTAGCGGCGAACACCGGGGAGCTGTTTTTT.